This paragraph reports one T cell receptor beta chain. Treatment here: oral pan-JAK inhibitor, 5-10 mg twice daily. Deletions cut 9 bases from V and 0 bases from J, with 14 bases between. The CDR3 runs 15 residues. Germline V gene sequence: CDR1 SNHLY, CDR2 FYNNEI. The data originate from a study of CD8+ T cells in alopecia areata. Study-level information: Treated patients took oral tofacitinib at 5 to 10 mg twice daily. Severity in treated patients was scored by percentage of scalp area affected.

After isolation, RNA underwent reverse transcription to generate cDNA as the sequencing template. Here immunoSEQ multiplex PCR was the method, and the copy in TCRdb shows in-frame clones only, minus some. The sample shows 200,000 to 250,000 clones, less than 45% of them seen only once. The receptor comes from a human donor with alopecia areata. The input for sequencing was CD4+ T cells sorted from blood, taken between weeks 30 and 35, from a patient treated with tofacitinib. The chain carries TRBV2 and TRBJ2-2; D may be TRBD2 (5 bases). In DNA form, the CDR3 reads TGTGCCAGTCAGAGCGGCAACGCGAACACCGGGGAGCTGTTTTTT. Amino acids: CASQSGNANTGELFF. The full variable domain, its missing parts supplied by reference TRBV2 and TRBJ2-2, is EPEVTQTPSHQVTQMGQEVILRCVPISNHLYFYWYRQILGQKVEFLVSFYNNEISEKSEIFDDQFSVERPDGSNFTLKIRSTKLEDSAMYFCASQSGNANTGELFFGEGSRLTVL.